These 28 T cell receptor beta chains share one sample of origin, sequenced in a study of Ad26.COV2.S vaccination and SARS-CoV-2 variants. Here immunoSEQ multiplex PCR was the method, and the copy in TCRdb shows in-frame clones only, minus some. The data show roughly 500,000 clones, roughly 89% seen once. As to treatment: 19 received Ad26.COV2.S at low or high dose, single or two shots; 5 received placebo; per-sample allocation not given. Samples analyzed were those drawn on day 63 after the first vaccine or placebo injection. Sequencing was performed on peripheral blood, taken in a trial of Ad26.COV2.S vaccine versus placebo. These receptor sequences come from a person between 18 and 60 years old who received the Ad26.COV2.S COVID-19 vaccine or a placebo.

The chain couples TRBV12-3 or TRBV12-4 to TRBJ2-1; D gene ambiguous. This CDR3 has 12 residues. Trimming pared 7 bases from V and 0 bases from J, leaving 4 bases between. The CDR3 bases are TGTGCCAGCAAGGTCTCCTACAATGAGCAGTTCTTC. It is translated as CASKVSYNEQFF.

The chain's CDR3 is CASNPGEGEKLFF. The CDR3 nucleotides are TGTGCCAGCAATCCTGGAGAGGGAGAAAAACTGTTTTTT. The chain is built from TRBV25-1 and TRBJ1-4; no reliable D call. CDR1 and CDR2 from the germline V gene are MGHDK and SYGVNS. V was cut by 7 bases and J by 8 bases, with 14 bases left in between. This CDR3 is built from 13 residues.

This clone is a singleton in its sample. The rearrangement joins TRBV5-1 to TRBJ2-2, with 8 nucleotides matching TRBD2. With 2 bases clipped from V and 2 bases from J, the junction kept 2 bases outside the gene matches. Germline V gene lookup returns CDR1 SGHRS and CDR2 YFSETQ. The length of the CDR3 is 15 residues. In DNA form, the CDR3 reads TGCGCCAGCAGCTTACTAGCGGATAACACCGGGGAGCTGTTTTTT. Translation gives CASSLLADNTGELFF.

The chain carries TRBV5-5 and TRBJ2-1; D remains ambiguous. The CDR3 is 13 amino acids. The germline V gene has CDR1 SGHKS and CDR2 YYEKEE (reference sequence). V was cut by 0 bases and J by 4 bases, with 5 bases left in between. The CDR3 loop reads CASSLVWYNEQFF. CDR3 nucleotides: TGTGCCAGCAGCTTGGTTTGGTACAATGAGCAGTTCTTC.

This chain links TRBV5-4 with TRBJ2-7, with 9 bases matching TRBD1. Germline loops: CDR1 SGHNT, CDR2 YYREEE (reference sequence). The J segment lost 2 bases and the V segment lost 4 bases, leaving 10 bases of the junction unmatched. There are 16 residues in the CDR3. DNA of the CDR3: TGTGCCAGCAGCCCATCCCCCGGGACAGGGACCTACGAGCAGTACTTC. Its protein is CASSPSPGTGTYEQYF.

Only one count was recorded for this clone. This rearrangement joins TRBV28 to TRBJ1-5, with TRBD1 matching 7 bases. This CDR3 region has 14 residues. CDR1 is MDHEN, CDR2 SYDVKM, per germline. V lost 6 bases to trimming and J lost 5 bases; unmatched junction nucleotides: 7. The CDR3 nucleotides read TGTGCCAGCAGGCCGGGACAGCCCGATCAGCCCCAGCATTTT. Translated: CASRPGQPDQPQHF.

The V call is TRBV6-1, the J call TRBJ1-3; maybe TRBD1 (5 bases). Germline V lookup: CDR1 MNHNS, CDR2 SASEGT. The V end lost 2 bases, the J end lost 0 bases, and 14 bases lay between the germline ends. The CDR3 has 17 residues. For the CDR3, the DNA is TGTGCCAGCAGTGAAAGAGGATGGGACCTCTCTGGAAACACCATATATTTT. Translating gives CASSERGWDLSGNTIYF.

CDR3 sequence reads: CASSYPGSIHQPQHF. CDR3 nucleotide sequence: TGTGCCAGCAGTTACCCCGGGTCCATCCATCAGCCCCAGCATTTT. V usage is TRBV6-6 and J usage is TRBJ1-5, with D uncertain. V dropped 2 bases and J dropped 5 bases, with 13 bases sitting between them. The CDR3 has 15 residues. The germline gives CDR1 MNHNY, CDR2 SVGAGI (reference sequence).

The CDR3, as DNA: TGCGCCAGCAGCGAACAGGGTTATACTGGAAACACCATATATTTT. Amino acid sequence: CASSEQGYTGNTIYF. This chain joins TRBV5-1 and TRBJ1-3; D may be TRBD1 (6 bases). With 4 bases removed from V and 2 bases from J, the gap between germline ends came to 13 bases. The CDR3 is 15 amino acids. Germline V gene sequence: CDR1 SGHRS, CDR2 YFSETQ.

The chain couples TRBV7-2 to TRBJ1-2, with 8 bases fitting TRBD1. CDR3 length: 15 amino acids. The junction had 7 bases not matched to a gene; V was cut back by 0 bases and J by 7 bases. The germline V gene encodes CDR1 SGHTA and CDR2 FQGNSA. The CDR3 here is CASSLAPQGAGGYTF. The CDR3 DNA sequence: TGTGCCAGCAGCTTAGCGCCTCAGGGGGCGGGTGGCTACACCTTC.

This clone was detected a few times. The rearrangement joins TRBV30 to TRBJ1-2; TRBD1 aligns across 9 bases. The length of the CDR3 is 15 residues. V shed 6 bases and J 6 bases; nucleotides not matched to a gene: 14. The germline gives CDR1 GTSNPN, CDR2 SVGIG (reference sequence). The CDR3: CACRSLTGTGNGYTF. The CDR3 coding sequence is TGTGCCTGCCGCTCGTTGACCGGGACAGGGAATGGCTACACCTTC.

The rearrangement joins TRBV28 to TRBJ2-5, with D tentatively TRBD2 (6 bases). The ends were cut back, 1 base at V and 1 base at J, with 7 bases in the middle. Germline values: CDR1 MDHEN, CDR2 SYDVKM. The CDR3 contains 14 residues. DNA for the CDR3: TGTGCCAGCAGTTTATCACTAGCCCAAGAGACCCAGTACTTC. Encoded protein: CASSLSLAQETQYF. The entire variable domain, with the rest obtained from reference TRBV28 and TRBJ2-5, is as follows: DVKVTQSSRYLVKRTGEKVFLECVQDMDHENMFWYRQDPGLGLRLIYFSYDVKMKEKGDIPEGYSVSREKKERFSLILESASTNQTSMYLCASSLSLAQETQYFGPGTRLLVL.

The chain couples TRBV12-5 to TRBJ2-3; D gene ambiguous. The V end was cut by 10 bases, the J end by 2 bases, with 16 bases between. The CDR3 extends over 14 amino acids. Germline CDR1 is LGHNT and CDR2 is FRNRAP. CDR3 nucleotide sequence: TGTGCTACTTCTAGTGGGGTTTCCACAGATACGCAGTATTTT. This codes for CATSSGVSTDTQYF.

This clone was detected only once. The J gene is TRBJ2-5, the V gene TRBV6-1, with D hard to call. Germline CDR1 MNHNS, CDR2 SASEGT. CDR3 length equals 12 residues. V lost 1 base, J lost 5 bases, and 5 bases lay in between. CDR3 sequence (DNA): TGTGCCAGCAGTGAAGTCAGTGAGACCCAGTACTTC. Translating gives CASSEVSETQYF.

V and J are TRBV7-9 and TRBJ2-1; unclear D gene. This CDR3 region has 17 residues. With 2 bases removed from V and 0 bases from J, the gap between germline ends came to 14 bases. Germline loops: CDR1 SEHNR, CDR2 FQNEAQ (reference sequence). As DNA, the CDR3 is TGTGCCAGCAGCTTACCCCTTTCGTTAGGCTCCTACAATGAGCAGTTCTTC. It translates to CASSLPLSLGSYNEQFF. The full variable domain, rest sourced from reference TRBV7-9 and TRBJ2-1, is DTGVSQNPRHKITKRGQNVTFRCDPISEHNRLYWYRQTLGQGPEFLTYFQNEAQLEKSRLLSDRFSAERPKGSFSTLEIQRTEQGDSAMYLCASSLPLSLGSYNEQFFGPGTRLTVL.

To note about this clone: Other DNA sequences within the sample encode an identical CDR3. V and J are TRBV7-9 and TRBJ2-5; D is ambiguous. The CDR3 has 12 amino acids. V was clipped by 1 base and J by 2 bases, with 2 bases between them. The V gene's germline CDR1 is SEHNR and CDR2 FQNEAQ (reference sequence). The CDR3 DNA sequence: TGTGCCAGCAGCTTAGGACAAGAGACCCAGTACTTC. It translates to CASSLGQETQYF.

This rearrangement joins TRBV5-3 to TRBJ2-7; D perhaps matches TRBD2 (7 bases). TRBV5-3 is marked as an open reading frame, function uncertain. V shed 0 bases and J shed 2 bases, with 9 bases lying between them. This CDR3 is built from 14 residues. This CDR3 is CARSLAGGPYEQYF. The CDR3 bases are TGTGCCAGAAGCTTGGCGGGGGGCCCCTACGAGCAGTACTTC.

The gene calls are TRBV9 and TRBJ1-6, with TRBD1 identical over 9 bases. In germline, CDR1 is SGDLS, CDR2 YYNGEE. The CDR3 has 15 residues. Trimming at V came to 4 bases and at J to 7 bases, leaving 6 bases not matched to a gene. The CDR3 sequence is CASSTLDRGNSPLHF. CDR3 DNA sequence: TGTGCCAGCAGCACCTTAGACAGGGGGAATTCACCCCTCCACTTT. The full variable domain, its missing parts supplied by reference TRBV9 and TRBJ1-6, is DSGVTQTPKHLITATGQRVTLRCSPRSGDLSVYWYQQSLDQGLQFLIQYYNGEERAKGNILERFSAQQFPDLHSELNLSSLELGDSALYFCASSTLDRGNSPLHFGNGTRLTVT.

This clone was observed a single time. This chain joins TRBV5-1 and TRBJ2-5; 9 nucleotides match TRBD2. The germline CDR1 and CDR2 sequences are SGHRS and YFSETQ. The V gene end was trimmed by 0 bases and the J gene end by 5 bases; junction bases not matched to a gene: 8. The CDR3 has 16 amino acids. The CDR3 bases are TGCGCCAGCAGCTTGGGAGGCAGGCTAGCGGGGGAGACCCAGTACTTC. It codes for CASSLGGRLAGETQYF. Filled out from reference TRBV5-1 and TRBJ2-5, the complete variable domain reads KAGVTQTPRYLIKTRGQQVTLSCSPISGHRSVSWYQQTPGQGLQFLFEYFSETQRNKGNFPGRFSGRQFSNSRSEMNVSTLELGDSALYLCASSLGGRLAGETQYFGPGTRLLVL.

The genes are TRBV5-4 and TRBJ1-1; a weak D match, TRBD1 (6 bases). The germline V gene has CDR1 SGHNT and CDR2 YYREEE (reference sequence). This CDR3 has 18 residues. Between the trimmed V and J ends, which lost 3 bases and 5 bases, there was a span of 26 bases. The CDR3 nucleotides are TGTGCCAGCAGCTGGCCGCCGGGACAAGGCGGGGTGGGTACTGAAGCTTTCTTT. This codes for CASSWPPGQGGVGTEAFF.

V gene TRBV4-1 combines with J gene TRBJ2-7, with D tentatively TRBD1 or TRBD2 (7 bases each). Trimming removed 0 bases from V and 4 bases from J, with 13 bases in between. Germline V CDR1 and CDR2: MGHRA, YSYEKL. The CDR3 spans 15 residues. For the CDR3, the DNA is TGCGCCAGCAGCCAAGATTCCAGGGGGGGGTACGAGCAGTACGTC. It encodes CASSQDSRGGYEQYV.

The rearrangement links TRBV7-2 to TRBJ1-2; D remains unclear. Germline values: CDR1 SGHTA, CDR2 FQGNSA. V was cut by 1 base and J by 2 bases, with 8 bases left in between. The CDR3 runs to 14 residues. This CDR3 reads CASSLGAYNYGYTF. The CDR3 DNA sequence: TGTGCCAGCAGCTTAGGGGCCTACAACTATGGCTACACCTTC.

Here the CDR3 reads CASSLVTGRRGTQYF. The CDR3 DNA is TGTGCCAGCAGCTTAGTCACGGGACGGAGAGGGACCCAGTACTTC. The chain couples TRBV7-8 to TRBJ2-5; D may match TRBD1 or TRBD2 (5 bases each). With 1 base removed from V and 7 bases from J, the gap between germline ends came to 16 bases. The germline gives CDR1 SGHVS, CDR2 FQNEAQ. CDR3 length: 15 amino acids.

The chain is built from TRBV28 and TRBJ1-6; no definite D call. V was shortened by 4 bases and J by 6 bases, with 13 bases between the two germline ends. The CDR3 sequence is 15 residues long. Per the germline V gene, CDR1 is MDHEN and CDR2 is SYDVKM. CDR3 DNA: TGTGCCAGCAGTTATATGGGTCAGTTTAATTCACCCCTCCACTTT. This codes for CASSYMGQFNSPLHF.

V and J are TRBV4-3 and TRBJ2-6; D is unresolved. V lost 0 bases to trimming and J lost 0 bases, with 6 bases between them. Looked up from germline, CDR1 is LGHNA and CDR2 is YSLEER. The CDR3 has 16 amino acids. The CDR3 loop is CASSQEAISGANVLTF. The CDR3 bases are TGCGCCAGCAGCCAAGAAGCCATCTCTGGGGCCAACGTCCTGACTTTC.

This chain uses TRBV7-9 with TRBJ1-1; no clear D gene. V lost 1 base to trimming and J lost 3 bases, with 12 bases between them. Germline V gene data show CDR1 as SEHNR and CDR2 as FQNEAQ (reference sequence). CDR3 size: 15 residues. In nucleotides, the CDR3 is TGTGCCAGCAGCTTAGAGGATACGGAAGACACTGAAGCTTTCTTT. Its translation is CASSLEDTEDTEAFF. The variable domain in full, with the rest retrieved from reference TRBV7-9 and TRBJ1-1, is DTGVSQNPRHKITKRGQNVTFRCDPISEHNRLYWYRQTLGQGPEFLTYFQNEAQLEKSRLLSDRFSAERPKGSFSTLEIQRTEQGDSAMYLCASSLEDTEDTEAFFGQGTRLTVV.

Only one count was recorded for this clone. The CDR3 bases are TGTGCCACCAGCGTATCCGGGACTAGCGCCAGCAATGAGCAGTTCTTC. It specifies CATSVSGTSASNEQFF. The chain couples TRBV24-1 to TRBJ2-1, with TRBD2 identical over 10 bases. This CDR3 is built from 16 residues. Unmatched junction bases numbered 11, after V lost 7 bases and J lost 6 bases. Germline CDR1 KGHDR, CDR2 SFDVKD.

The gene calls are TRBV18 and TRBJ1-3; weak D call: TRBD1 (5 bases). Trimming took 3 bases from V and 0 from J, leaving 12 bases between them. CDR3 length equals 16 residues. From germline, CDR1 is KGHSH and CDR2 LQKENI. CDR3 bases: TGTGCCAGCTCACCTTCCTCGACAGCCTCTGGAAACACCATATATTTT. This codes for CASSPSSTASGNTIYF. Based on the CDR3 plus reference TRBV18 and TRBJ1-3, the full variable domain is NAGVMQNPRHLVRRRGQEARLRCSPMKGHSHVYWYRQLPEEGLKFMVYLQKENIIDESGMPKERFSAEFPKEGPSILRIQQVVRGDSAAYFCASSPSSTASGNTIYFGEGSWLTVV.